Shown below are 30 T cell receptor beta chains from a single sample sequenced in a study of OX40 agonist ivuxolimab in advanced cancers. Assay used: immunoSEQ multiplex PCR; TCRdb lists only in-frame clones, some missing. The sample has fewer than 40,000 clones; less than 90% are singletons. Source: CD4+ or CD8+ T cells sorted from blood, taken in a trial of the OX40 agonist ivuxolimab. Receptors were obtained from an adult with an advanced solid tumor such as melanoma, head and neck, liver or kidney cancer.

This sequence joins TRBV9 and TRBJ1-5, with D perhaps matching TRBD1 (6 bases). Trimming removed 3 bases at V and 2 bases at J, with 12 bases between. Germline CDR1 SGDLS, CDR2 YYNGEE. The CDR3 has 15 residues. The CDR3 here is CASSATGSGNQPQHF. Written as DNA, the CDR3 is TGTGCCAGCAGCGCGACAGGTTCCGGCAATCAGCCCCAGCATTTT. Full variable domain (missing parts from reference TRBV9 and TRBJ1-5): DSGVTQTPKHLITATGQRVTLRCSPRSGDLSVYWYQQSLDQGLQFLIQYYNGEERAKGNILERFSAQQFPDLHSELNLSSLELGDSALYFCASSATGSGNQPQHFGDGTRLSIL.

This clone has just one count. This rearrangement joins TRBV9 to TRBJ1-3; TRBD1 aligns across 11 bases. With V trimmed by 3 bases and J by 4 bases, 9 bases remained unmatched. The CDR3 contains 17 residues. Germline-derived CDR1 and CDR2 are SGDLS and YYNGEE. The CDR3 coding sequence is TGTGCCAGCAGCGCGAACCGGGACAGGGGGGACGGAAACACCATATATTTT. It is translated as CASSANRDRGDGNTIYF.

The J gene is TRBJ2-1, the V gene TRBV28, with TRBD2 matching 7 bases. CDR1 is MDHEN, CDR2 SYDVKM, per germline. The CDR3 runs 15 residues. Trimming at V came to 3 bases and at J to 3 bases, leaving 5 bases not matched to a gene. The chain's CDR3 is CASSFGGGRYNEQFF. CDR3 DNA sequence: TGTGCCAGCAGTTTCGGCGGGGGACGCTACAATGAGCAGTTCTTC.

This chain joins TRBV13 and TRBJ2-3; possibly TRBD1 for D (5 bases). The CDR3 is made up of 15 amino acids. V gave up 5 bases and J gave up 0 bases, with 12 bases separating them. Germline CDR1 is PRHDT and CDR2 is FYEKMQ (reference sequence). The CDR3 reads CASSPTGHSTDTQYF. CDR3 DNA sequence: TGTGCCAGCAGCCCTACCGGACATAGCACAGATACGCAGTATTTT.

This chain links TRBV6-6 with TRBJ2-5; D ambiguous. The germline V gene encodes CDR1 MNHNY and CDR2 SVGAGI (reference sequence). CDR3 length equals 14 residues. V was clipped by 7 bases and J by 5 bases, with 17 bases between them. CDR3 DNA sequence: TGTGCCAGCACTTCCCTACATGGGTGGGAGACCCAGTACTTC. It codes for CASTSLHGWETQYF.

CDR3 DNA: TGTGCCAGCAGCAAAGCCCCAGGTAACTACGAGCAGTACTTC. Translation: CASSKAPGNYEQYF. The V and J genes are TRBV21-1 and TRBJ2-7; the D segment call TRBD1 is taken from the table without a DNA check. TRBV21-1 constitutes a pseudogene. The CDR3 runs to 14 residues.

V is TRBV5-1 and J is TRBJ2-7; maybe TRBD2 (6 bases). V lost 2 bases and J 1 base, leaving 13 bases between the germline ends. Germline CDR1 and CDR2: SGHRS and YFSETQ. This CDR3 is built from 15 residues. The CDR3 is CASSLTGGASYEQYF. The CDR3 nucleotides read TGCGCCAGCAGCTTAACCGGGGGTGCTTCCTACGAGCAGTACTTC.

V is TRBV11-3 and J is TRBJ1-2; no clear D. With 0 bases removed from V and 8 bases from J, the gap between germline ends came to 13 bases. This CDR3 has 14 amino acids. CDR1 and CDR2 (germline): SGHNT, YENEEA. CDR3: CASSLEIGPEGYTF. As DNA, the CDR3 is TGTGCCAGCAGCTTAGAAATAGGGCCAGAAGGCTACACCTTC.

The J gene is TRBJ2-2, the V gene TRBV7-7; D remains ambiguous. The ends were cut back, 5 bases at V and 0 bases at J, with 25 bases in the middle. The CDR3 totals 20 residues. Per the germline V gene, CDR1 is SSHAT and CDR2 is FNYEAQ (reference sequence). In nucleotides, the CDR3 is TGTGCCAGCAGCCCGATGATGCTGTTGGGTGGGCTTTCGAACACCGGGGAGCTGTTTTTT. It translates to CASSPMMLLGGLSNTGELFF.

This clone appeared a single time. V usage is TRBV5-5 and J usage is TRBJ2-1; 10 nucleotides line up with TRBD2. The V and J ends lost 2 bases and 0 bases, in that order; junction bases with no gene match: 2. Germline V lookup: CDR1 SGHKS, CDR2 YYEKEE (reference sequence). The CDR3 consists of 16 residues. The DNA of the CDR3 is TGTGCCAGCAGCTTACTAGCGGGGTCCTCCTACAATGAGCAGTTCTTC. Protein: CASSLLAGSSYNEQFF.

The chain combines TRBV30 with TRBJ2-7; 7 bases agree with TRBD1. This CDR3 has 13 amino acids. CDR1 GTSNPN and CDR2 SVGIG come from the germline V gene (reference sequence). J was trimmed by 3 bases and V by 4 bases; bases with no gene match: 6. DNA for the CDR3: TGTGCCTGGACCCTAGGGGGCCGCTACGAGCAGTACTTC. It codes for CAWTLGGRYEQYF.

This clone was seen more than once but under ten times. The chain is built from TRBV30 and TRBJ2-3; 8 nucleotides agree with TRBD1. The ends lost 3 bases at V and 4 bases at J; junction bases unmatched: 9. CDR1 and CDR2 (germline): GTSNPN, SVGIG (reference sequence). The CDR3 has 15 amino acids. The CDR3 coding sequence is TGTGCCTGGAGCGACCGACAGGGGTTTGCAGATACGCAGTATTTT. This encodes CAWSDRQGFADTQYF.

CDR3 DNA sequence: TGTGCCAGCGCGTTACGGGAGTCCTACAATGAGCAGTTCTTC. It encodes CASALRESYNEQFF. The J gene is TRBJ2-1, the V gene TRBV6-1; maybe TRBD2 (6 bases). The CDR3 is 14 residues long. V was shortened by 8 bases and J by 1 base, with 12 bases between the two germline ends. The germline V gene has CDR1 MNHNS and CDR2 SASEGT.

V usage is TRBV27 and J usage is TRBJ2-1, with TRBD1 matching over 7 bases. J was trimmed by 8 bases and V by 0 bases; bases with no gene match: 10. CDR3 length: 16 amino acids. Germline lookup yields CDR1 MNHEY and CDR2 SMNVEV (reference sequence). The DNA of the CDR3 is TGTGCCAGCAGTTTATCGCGACAGGGCCCCGGATATGAGCAGTTCTTC. It codes for CASSLSRQGPGYEQFF.

This chain links TRBV30 with TRBJ2-5; 9 bases align to TRBD2. This CDR3 is built from 15 residues. Germline assignment: CDR1 GTSNPN and CDR2 SVGIG (reference sequence). J was trimmed by 5 bases and V by 4 bases; bases with no gene match: 11. CDR3 region: CAWNLAGGPRETQYF. CDR3 bases: TGTGCCTGGAATTTGGCGGGAGGGCCCCGGGAGACCCAGTACTTC.

The rearrangement links TRBV6-1 to TRBJ1-2; the D is unclear. The V end was cut by 7 bases, the J end by 6 bases, with 15 bases between. CDR3 length: 13 residues. Germline CDR1 reads MNHNS; CDR2 reads SASEGT. CDR3 DNA sequence: TGTGCCAGCATCCCGAACGAGTACGATGGCTACACCTTC. This sequence encodes CASIPNEYDGYTF.

V gene TRBV7-3 combines with J gene TRBJ2-1; TRBD2 aligns across 7 bases. The V segment lost 5 bases and the J segment 3 bases; nucleotides outside the gene matches: 1. Germline CDR1 reads SGHTA; CDR2 reads FQGTGA. The CDR3 has 13 residues. The CDR3 DNA is TGTGCCAGCAGCGGGACTAACTACAATGAGCAGTTCTTC. Residues: CASSGTNYNEQFF.

V and J are TRBV7-2 and TRBJ2-7; 13 bases are shared with TRBD2. This CDR3 is 17 amino acids long. Germline V gene sequence: CDR1 SGHTA, CDR2 FQGNSA. V dropped 1 base and J dropped 6; count of bases not matched to a gene: 9. CDR3 bases: TGTGCCAGCAGCTTAGGACTAGCGGGAGGCCCGAAGGGCGAGCAGTACTTC. Amino acids: CASSLGLAGGPKGEQYF.

This chain links TRBV19 with TRBJ2-1; TRBD2 aligns across 8 bases. V gave up 3 bases and J gave up 5 bases; unmatched junction bases: 3. This CDR3 is 14 amino acids long. Germline V lookup: CDR1 LNHDA, CDR2 SQIVND (reference sequence). The CDR3 DNA follows: TGTGCCAGTAGTATCTCGGGGGGGGACAATGAGCAGTTCTTC. This codes for CASSISGGDNEQFF.

The chain has TRBV5-4 and TRBJ2-1, with 7 bases aligning to TRBD2. Per the germline V gene, CDR1 is SGHNT and CDR2 is YYREEE (reference sequence). Trimming took 0 bases from V and 6 from J; bases not matched to a gene: 6. CDR3 size: 15 residues. The CDR3 DNA follows: TGTGCCAGCAGCTTGGAGGAGCGGGGCGTCAATGAGCAGTTCTTC. It is translated as CASSLEERGVNEQFF.

This clone occurred once. Here the CDR3 DNA reads TGTGCCAGCAGCTTAGATTCAGGCCGGGGGAGGAGGGATACGCAGTATTTT. It specifies CASSLDSGRGRRDTQYF. The V gene is TRBV11-3, the J gene TRBJ2-3; tentative D call: TRBD2 (6 bases). The CDR3 sequence is 17 residues long. The germline V gene encodes CDR1 SGHNT and CDR2 YENEEA. Trimming shortened V by 0 bases and J by 6 bases, and 19 bases separated the two germline ends.

This chain connects TRBV9 to TRBJ1-1, with TRBD1 identical over 9 bases. This CDR3 region has 14 residues. Germline values: CDR1 SGDLS, CDR2 YYNGEE. Trimming cost V 4 bases and J 1 base; bases outside gene matches: 2. The CDR3 region is CASSTGGANTEAFF. CDR3 nucleotide sequence: TGTGCCAGCAGCACAGGGGGCGCGAACACTGAAGCTTTCTTT.

The CDR3 sequence is CASTGTVIGYTF. The CDR3 region has the DNA TGTGCCAGTACCGGGACAGTTATCGGCTACACCTTC. The V call is TRBV19, the J call TRBJ1-2; TRBD1 aligns across 7 bases. From germline, CDR1 is LNHDA and CDR2 SQIVND (reference sequence). The CDR3 has 12 residues. Unmatched junction bases numbered 7, after V lost 7 bases and J lost 8 bases.

The chain employs TRBV19 and TRBJ2-1; TRBD1 matches at 9 bases. Germline lookup yields CDR1 LNHDA and CDR2 SQIVND (reference sequence). This CDR3 region has 15 residues. V shed 5 bases and J 2 bases; nucleotides not matched to a gene: 4. The CDR3 loop is CASSLGTGPYNEQFF. DNA for the CDR3: TGTGCCAGTAGTTTGGGGACAGGGCCCTACAATGAGCAGTTCTTC.

The rearrangement uses TRBV4-3 and TRBJ2-7; maybe TRBD2 (6 bases). The V end was cut by 4 bases, the J end by 0 bases, with 13 bases between. The CDR3 contains 15 residues. Germline V gene data show CDR1 as LGHNA and CDR2 as YSLEER. The CDR3 protein is CASSPIGGASYEQYF. CDR3 DNA: TGCGCCAGCAGCCCCATCGGCGGGGCCTCCTACGAGCAGTACTTC.

The sample holds a few counts of this clone. The genes are TRBV18 and TRBJ2-7; 9 bases are a match to TRBD2. Germline V lookup: CDR1 KGHSH, CDR2 LQKENI. The CDR3 covers 15 residues. V lost 0 bases to trimming and J lost 4 bases; unmatched junction nucleotides: 4. This CDR3 reads CASSPPAGGGYEQYF. The CDR3 DNA sequence: TGTGCCAGCTCACCACCGGCGGGAGGGGGATACGAGCAGTACTTC.

This rearrangement joins TRBV7-2 to TRBJ2-5, with D perhaps assigned TRBD1 or TRBD2 (5 bases each). The V and J ends lost 5 bases and 5 bases respectively, with 15 bases between them. There are 14 residues in the CDR3. CDR1 and CDR2 from the germline V gene are SGHTA and FQGNSA. In DNA form, the CDR3 reads TGTGCCAGCAGCCAGAGTGGGGGTCAGGAGACCCAGTACTTC. Its protein product is CASSQSGGQETQYF.

The chain links TRBV7-2 to TRBJ1-1; D is unclear. The CDR3 spans 13 residues. Trimming pared 1 base from V and 1 base from J, leaving 4 bases between. Germline V gene data show CDR1 as SGHTA and CDR2 as FQGNSA. CDR3 DNA: TGTGCCAGCAGCTTAGGACAGAACACTGAAGCTTTCTTT. Encoded protein: CASSLGQNTEAFF. Full variable domain (missing parts from reference TRBV7-2 and TRBJ1-1): GAGVSQSPSNKVTEKGKDVELRCDPISGHTALYWYRQSLGQGLEFLIYFQGNSAPDKSGLPSDRFSAERTGGSVSTLTIQRTQQEDSAVYLCASSLGQNTEAFFGQGTRLTVV.

This sequence joins TRBV11-2 and TRBJ2-1, with 10 bases matching TRBD2. The CDR3 runs 17 residues. V was clipped by 6 bases and J by 10 bases; unmatched bases: 18. Germline V lookup: CDR1 SGHAT, CDR2 FQNNGV. CDR3 loop: CASSRDLPSGSPGEQFF. CDR3 nucleotides: TGTGCCAGCAGTCGGGATTTGCCTAGCGGGAGTCCAGGGGAGCAGTTCTTC. The whole variable domain, remainder taken from reference TRBV11-2 and TRBJ2-1, is EAGVAQSPRYKIIEKRQSVAFWCNPISGHATLYWYQQILGQGPKLLIQFQNNGVVDDSQLPKDRFSAERLKGVDSTLKIQPAKLEDSAVYLCASSRDLPSGSPGEQFFGPGTRLTVL.

V gene TRBV27 combines with J gene TRBJ2-7; TRBD1 aligns across 7 bases. The length of the CDR3 is 11 residues. J gave up 7 bases and V 6 bases, and 3 bases lay outside the gene matches. Germline CDR1 and CDR2: MNHEY and SMNVEV (reference sequence). The DNA for the CDR3 is TGTGCCAGCAGGAAGGGACAGGAGCAGTACTTC. It specifies CASRKGQEQYF.